A single count supports the clone carrying this TCR beta chain. The target antigen is unknown. MiXCR, applied by TCRdb to the RACE reads, yields one record per CDR3 protein. The profile shows fewer than 100,000 distinct CDR3 sequences, over 10% of them singletons. The data originate from a study of human T cells and chemical hapten exposure. Study details: An area of 2 cm by less than 2.5 cm on upper inner arm skin received 2% DPC for sensitization. General observations from the study: Expanded TCRs formed significantly more large CDR3 similarity clusters than controls. TCRs above 1 in 1000 frequency did not change with DPC sensitization.

Indicated time point: patch test 1, 2 weeks after DPC sensitization. Noted treatment: therapeutic diphenylcyclopropenone sensitization with weekly scalp DPC. The study drew its donors from alopecia patients who were 18 to 70 years old and suitable for DPC. This clonotype was obtained from a woman aged 40 to 49 with alopecia areata. Some clones in this sample may be carry-over from other donors' samples. The input for sequencing was whole blood, taken in connection with sensitization to the hapten diphenylcyclopropenone (DPC).

CDR3 DNA: TGTGCCAGCAGCTTAGGCCCGGGGAGCTCCTACAATGAGCAGTTCTTC. Translated: CASSLGPGSSYNEQFF. The genes are TRBV7-6 and TRBJ2-1; tentative D call: TRBD2 (5 bases). The length of the CDR3 is 16 residues. From germline, CDR1 is SGHVS and CDR2 FNYEAQ. V dropped 1 base and J dropped 0 bases, with 10 bases sitting between them.